These T cell receptor beta chains were read from a single sample in a study of blood T cell repertoires in COVID-19. This table comes from immunoSEQ multiplex PCR, and its TCRdb copy is limited to in-frame clones, with some not included. Of around 210,000 clones listed, around 90% were seen once; the top ten hold 1.5%. The sequenced sample was peripheral blood. Receptor source: a man younger than 35 with active or convalescent COVID-19. Both conserved end residues are trimmed from each CDR3. The order of the fields is CDR3 protein, V gene, J gene.

ASSLGGQDYGYT	TRBV5-1	TRBJ1-2
ASSPPDRGPKEAF	TRBV6-5	TRBJ1-1
ASSPQSFLVSPLH	TRBV3-1/TRBV3-2	TRBJ1-6
ASSLQTGGENEQF	TRBV5-1	TRBJ2-1
ASNNPGLAGGNEQF	TRBV5-4	TRBJ2-1
ASSSSGRQNEQF	TRBV11-3	TRBJ2-1
ASSEGGWGGGVAF	TRBV25-1	TRBJ1-1
ASSAYSGRGYNEQF	TRBV9	TRBJ2-1
ASSPLGGGYT	TRBV18	TRBJ1-2
SGTANYGYT	TRBV20-1	TRBJ1-2
ASMKGKRRERAF	TRBV19	TRBJ1-1
ASGLGQLNTEAF	TRBV12-5	TRBJ1-1
ASSQGARTYEQY	TRBV28	TRBJ2-7
SASTGPNYGYT	TRBV20-1	TRBJ1-2
ASSPPSHGSTEAF	TRBV18	TRBJ1-1
ASSVATQGRDTQY	TRBV9	TRBJ2-3
ASSLVGGGGYT	TRBV11-2	TRBJ1-2
ASSQDSGKNTIY	TRBV4-1	TRBJ1-3
ASLAAASYEQY	TRBV28	TRBJ2-7
ASVRRRGSSYEQY	TRBV27	TRBJ2-7
ASSLVWGGFNEQF	TRBV11-2	TRBJ2-1
ASSFLQGYEQY	TRBV11-1	TRBJ2-7
ASSPPSVLTSGYEQY	TRBV27	TRBJ2-7
ASSLALKTQY	TRBV28	TRBJ2-5
ASHSPNSGGVINTGELF	TRBV21-1	TRBJ2-2
ASSRPGTGMDEQY	TRBV25-1	TRBJ2-7
ASSVGQGSNEQF	TRBV4-2	TRBJ2-1